These 8 T cell receptor beta chains were sequenced from one sample in a study of vaccination effects on CD4 cells after COVID-19. The antigens these receptors bind are not known. Before any sequencing was done, the ViraFEST assay used viral peptide pools to expand antigen-specific CD4+ T cells. It was after roughly ten days of culture that CD4+ T cells were isolated. All study participants received two doses of BNT162b2 or mRNA-1273 vaccine. Libraries were prepared by immunoSEQ multiplex PCR; TCRdb keeps only in-frame clonotypes and omits some of them. The sample consists of tens of thousands of clones, around 70% of them appearing once. The sample in question was CD4+ T cells from PBMCs cultured with HCoV-229E spike peptides, obtained after COVID-19 vaccination. These TCRs come from a human donor who received a COVID-19 vaccine.

The chain links TRBV20-1 to TRBJ1-2; D is ambiguous. V was pared by 3 bases and J by 4 bases, with 9 bases between. The CDR3 sequence is 12 residues long. CDR1 is DFQATT and CDR2 is SNEGSKA in the germline V gene (reference sequence). The CDR3 DNA reads TGCAGTGCTAGTAGGCAGATCTATGGCTACACCTTC. Translating it yields CSASRQIYGYTF.

The V gene is TRBV19, the J gene TRBJ1-1, with D possibly matching TRBD1 (6 bases). There are 16 residues in the CDR3. Per the germline V gene, CDR1 is LNHDA and CDR2 is SQIVND (reference sequence). With 7 bases removed from V and 0 bases from J, the gap between germline ends came to 18 bases. The CDR3 sequence: CASTTTRGRLNTEAFF. The CDR3 DNA is TGTGCCAGTACCACGACTAGGGGGAGATTGAACACTGAAGCTTTCTTT.

The rearrangement joins TRBV6-1 to TRBJ1-1; the D is unclear. Germline CDR1 reads MNHNS; CDR2 reads SASEGT. V gave up 2 bases and J gave up 11 bases, with 15 bases separating them. The CDR3 length is 13 residues. CDR3 nucleotide sequence: TGTGCCAGCAGTGAACTTGCAGCGGTGGGGGCTTTCTTT. The encoded protein is CASSELAAVGAFF.

The V and J genes are TRBV7-9 and TRBJ1-1; D may be TRBD1 (5 bases). Trimming stripped 5 bases from V and 2 bases from J, with 15 bases between. The germline gives CDR1 SEHNR, CDR2 FQNEAQ (reference sequence). The CDR3 extends over 15 amino acids. As DNA, the CDR3 is TGTGCCAGCAGCCTCGCCCTAGGGGCAAACACTGAAGCTTTCTTT. It specifies CASSLALGANTEAFF.

This sequence joins TRBV19 and TRBJ1-5, with TRBD1 matching 9 bases. Germline CDR1 reads LNHDA; CDR2 reads SQIVND (reference sequence). Germline trimming cut 5 bases from V and 7 bases from J; bases unmatched to any gene: 12. The CDR3 extends over 16 amino acids. This CDR3 reads CASSPTNRGPLQPQHF. The CDR3 DNA reads as TGTGCCAGTAGTCCTACAAACAGGGGGCCGTTACAGCCCCAGCATTTT.

This clone was counted only a few times. This chain connects TRBV6-1 to TRBJ1-5; D unresolved. This CDR3 has 15 residues. Germline CDR1 is MNHNS and CDR2 is SASEGT. The V and J ends lost 0 bases and 2 bases respectively, with 8 bases between them. This chain's CDR3 is CASSEAGGRNQPQHF. For the CDR3, the DNA is TGTGCCAGCAGTGAAGCGGGAGGGCGCAATCAGCCCCAGCATTTT.

This chain connects TRBV6-6 to TRBJ1-4, with 9 bases identical to TRBD1. CDR1 MNHNY and CDR2 SVGAGI come from the germline V gene (reference sequence). The V segment lost 0 bases and the J segment 5 bases; nucleotides outside the gene matches: 4. This CDR3 comprises 16 residues. The CDR3, as DNA: TGTGCCAGCAGTTACTCGTTTGGACAGGGGAATGAAAAACTGTTTTTT. Translating gives CASSYSFGQGNEKLFF.

The rearrangement uses TRBV30 and TRBJ1-3, with D possibly being TRBD1 (5 bases). The CDR3 loop spans 14 amino acids. Germline V gene lookup returns CDR1 GTSNPN and CDR2 SVGIG (reference sequence). V lost 1 base and J lost 10, with 17 bases in between. The CDR3 region has the DNA TGTGCCTGGAGTGGGGGGGGAACGTCGCCGACCATATATTTT. It encodes CAWSGGGTSPTIYF.